This entry lists 30 T cell receptor beta chains sequenced from one sample in a study of T cell responses to AZD1222 COVID-19 vaccine. Produced via immunoSEQ multiplex PCR; TCRdb's table is partial and in-frame only. The data contain about 220,000 clones, 85% to 95% of them singletons. Material: peripheral blood, obtained on day 0 of MenACWY control vaccination. These receptor sequences come from an adult in good health.

The chain joins TRBV30 to TRBJ2-7, with D unclear. Trimming took 5 bases from V and 3 from J, leaving 8 bases between them. This CDR3 comprises 11 residues. From germline, CDR1 is GTSNPN and CDR2 SVGIG (reference sequence). The CDR3 loop reads CAWGSYYEQYF. In nucleotides, the CDR3 is TGTGCCTGGGGCAGTTACTACGAGCAGTACTTC.

V is TRBV11-2 and J is TRBJ2-2; TRBD1 matches at 8 bases. Germline V gene lookup returns CDR1 SGHAT and CDR2 FQNNGV. This CDR3 is built from 16 residues. V trimming: 2 bases; J trimming: 5 bases; junction bases outside the gene matches: 7. The CDR3 DNA follows: TGTGCCAGCAGCTTACCCAGGGGGCTAGGGACCGGGGAGCTGTTTTTT. Its protein product is CASSLPRGLGTGELFF.

The chain recombines TRBV27 with TRBJ2-7; no clear D gene. The CDR3 covers 13 residues. Germline V lookup: CDR1 MNHEY, CDR2 SMNVEV (reference sequence). V lost 7 bases to trimming and J lost 0 bases, with 10 bases between them. The CDR3, as DNA: TGTGCCAGCAAGACAATTGGCTCCTACGAGCAGTACTTC. This sequence encodes CASKTIGSYEQYF.

The chain uses TRBV5-1 and TRBJ1-1; tentatively, D is TRBD1 (5 bases). The V end was cut by 4 bases, the J end by 3 bases, with 16 bases between. The length of the CDR3 is 15 residues. CDR1 and CDR2 (germline): SGHRS, YFSETQ. Here the CDR3 reads CASSPGWGEDTEAFF. The CDR3 region has the DNA TGCGCCAGCAGCCCGGGTTGGGGGGAGGACACTGAAGCTTTCTTT. The entire variable domain, with the rest obtained from reference TRBV5-1 and TRBJ1-1, is as follows: KAGVTQTPRYLIKTRGQQVTLSCSPISGHRSVSWYQQTPGQGLQFLFEYFSETQRNKGNFPGRFSGRQFSNSRSEMNVSTLELGDSALYLCASSPGWGEDTEAFFGQGTRLTVV.

The table lists this clone with a few counts. The chain is built from TRBV5-1 and TRBJ1-3; D unresolved. The V gene's germline CDR1 is SGHRS and CDR2 YFSETQ. The CDR3 contains 16 residues. V was shortened by 1 base and J by 0 bases, with 11 bases between the two germline ends. CDR3 protein: CASSLQTQLSGNTIYF. CDR3 DNA sequence: TGCGCCAGCAGCTTGCAGACTCAGCTCTCTGGAAACACCATATATTTT.

This clone was seen only once. This chain links TRBV28 with TRBJ1-2, with D unclear. V dropped 4 bases and J dropped 5 bases, with 8 bases sitting between them. This CDR3 has 12 residues. The germline V gene encodes CDR1 MDHEN and CDR2 SYDVKM. CDR3 sequence reads: CASSSAIYGYTF. The CDR3 DNA reads TGTGCCAGCAGTTCAGCGATATATGGCTACACCTTC.

The chain combines TRBV7-8 with TRBJ1-2; D gene unclear. V was clipped by 1 base and J by 8 bases, with 8 bases between them. This CDR3 spans 12 amino acids. The germline V gene has CDR1 SGHVS and CDR2 FQNEAQ. CDR3 nucleotides: TGTGCCAGCAGCTTAGGCCTAAACGGCTACACCTTC. Protein product: CASSLGLNGYTF.

The rearrangement links TRBV10-2 to TRBJ2-7, with a possible D match to TRBD2 (7 bases). Germline CDR1 WSHSY, CDR2 SAAADI. The germline V and J ends were trimmed by 5 bases and 2 bases, with 13 bases remaining between them. The CDR3 totals 14 residues. CDR3 coding DNA: TGCGCCAGCAGTATACAGGGAGGGGCCTACGAGCAGTACTTC. It specifies CASSIQGGAYEQYF.

This chain joins TRBV4-1 and TRBJ1-1; D remains unclear. Germline CDR1 reads MGHRA; CDR2 reads YSYEKL. The V end lost 1 base, the J end lost 2 bases, and 17 bases lay between the germline ends. The CDR3 is made up of 17 amino acids. As DNA, the CDR3 is TGCGCCAGCAGCCAAGTCATAAGTAACCGGAGAAACACTGAAGCTTTCTTT. Translated, it gives CASSQVISNRRNTEAFF.

The V and J genes are TRBV27 and TRBJ2-7; D might be TRBD2 (6 bases). CDR3 length: 14 residues. Germline assignment: CDR1 MNHEY and CDR2 SMNVEV (reference sequence). V was cut by 5 bases and J by 2 bases, with 13 bases left in between. CDR3 sequence (DNA): TGTGCCAGCAGTCCGGGACTTGAGACCTACGAGCAGTACTTC. Translated, it gives CASSPGLETYEQYF.

In DNA form, the CDR3 reads TGTGCCAGCAGCTTAGCGCGGACAGCATATGGCTACACCTTC. This gives the protein CASSLARTAYGYTF. The chain couples TRBV7-9 to TRBJ1-2; perhaps TRBD1 as D (6 bases). Looked up from germline, CDR1 is SEHNR and CDR2 is FQNEAQ (reference sequence). Between the trimmed V and J ends, which lost 0 bases and 5 bases, there was a span of 10 bases. This CDR3 is built from 14 residues.

The rearrangement links TRBV5-1 to TRBJ1-4, with a tentative D call TRBD1 (5 bases). The CDR3 sequence is 16 residues long. The germline CDR1 and CDR2 sequences are SGHRS and YFSETQ. The V end lost 4 bases, the J end lost 3 bases, and 16 bases lay between the germline ends. CDR3 in amino acids: CASSPNGGVSNEKLFF. CDR3 DNA: TGCGCCAGCAGCCCCAACGGAGGGGTATCTAATGAAAAACTGTTTTTT.

This sequence joins TRBV12-3 or TRBV12-4 and TRBJ2-7; TRBD1 might be the D (5 bases). This CDR3 has 11 amino acids. The V end lost 6 bases, the J end lost 2 bases, and 5 bases lay between the germline ends. CDR3 loop: CASSRAYEQYF. The CDR3 nucleotides are TGTGCCAGCAGCAGGGCCTACGAGCAGTACTTC.

The chain carries TRBV7-2 and TRBJ1-5, with D possibly being TRBD1 (5 bases). In germline, CDR1 is SGHTA, CDR2 FQGNSA. Trimming removed 5 bases from V and 5 bases from J, with 7 bases in between. This CDR3 contains 12 residues. The CDR3 DNA sequence: TGTGCCAGCAGCCGGGACGATCAGCCCCAGCATTTT. Translating gives CASSRDDQPQHF.

This clone was recorded only once. The chain recombines TRBV19 with TRBJ1-2; the D gene is possibly TRBD1 (5 bases). Germline lookup yields CDR1 LNHDA and CDR2 SQIVND (reference sequence). V shed 2 bases and J shed 2 bases, with 9 bases lying between them. The CDR3 is 14 amino acids. CDR3 amino acids: CASSIQGLNYGYTF. The DNA of the CDR3 is TGTGCCAGTAGTATACAGGGCCTCAACTATGGCTACACCTTC.

This chain links TRBV15 with TRBJ1-1; TRBD1 matches at 9 bases. Looked up from germline, CDR1 is LNHNV and CDR2 is YYDKDF (reference sequence). The CDR3 covers 15 residues. V was pared by 2 bases and J by 7 bases, with 8 bases of the junction left unmatched. The CDR3 region is CATSRPRQGVLEAFF. Here the CDR3 DNA reads TGTGCCACCAGCAGACCTAGACAGGGGGTCCTTGAAGCTTTCTTT.

The DNA for the CDR3 is TGTGCCAGCAGCTTAGGCGTGACAGAGGGCTACACCTTC. This encodes CASSLGVTEGYTF. The chain joins TRBV11-2 to TRBJ1-2, with a possible D match to TRBD1 (5 bases). The CDR3 is made up of 13 amino acids. V was trimmed by 1 base and J by 8 bases, leaving 11 bases between them. From germline, CDR1 is SGHAT and CDR2 FQNNGV. The full variable domain, rest sourced from reference TRBV11-2 and TRBJ1-2, is EAGVAQSPRYKIIEKRQSVAFWCNPISGHATLYWYQQILGQGPKLLIQFQNNGVVDDSQLPKDRFSAERLKGVDSTLKIQPAKLEDSAVYLCASSLGVTEGYTFGSGTRLTVV.

The chain couples TRBV5-4 to TRBJ2-3, with a possible D match to TRBD1 (6 bases). The CDR3 extends over 13 amino acids. Trimming shortened V by 2 bases and J by 5 bases, and 9 bases separated the two germline ends. The germline V gene encodes CDR1 SGHNT and CDR2 YYREEE (reference sequence). The CDR3 loop is CASSFQGRDTQYF. The CDR3 nucleotides read TGTGCCAGCAGCTTCCAGGGGCGAGATACGCAGTATTTT. The complete variable domain, with remaining parts taken from reference TRBV5-4 and TRBJ2-3, reads ETGVTQSPTHLIKTRGQQVTLRCSSQSGHNTVSWYQQALGQGPQFIFQYYREEENGRGNFPPRFSGLQFPNYSSELNVNALELDDSALYLCASSFQGRDTQYFGPGTRLTVL.

The chain joins TRBV28 to TRBJ1-2, with TRBD1 matching over 9 bases. The CDR3 has 15 residues. Germline CDR1 reads MDHEN; CDR2 reads SYDVKM. J lost 3 bases, V lost 4 bases, and 6 bases had no gene match. The CDR3: CASSSTGQGYYGYTF. The CDR3, as DNA: TGTGCCAGCAGTTCCACCGGACAGGGGTACTATGGCTACACCTTC.

The chain links TRBV30 to TRBJ2-3; 10 nucleotides match TRBD2. This CDR3 has 16 amino acids. J gave up 0 bases and V 0 bases, and 3 bases lay outside the gene matches. Germline V gene sequence: CDR1 GTSNPN, CDR2 SVGIG (reference sequence). CDR3 region: CAWSVGLAASTDTQYF. CDR3 in DNA: TGTGCCTGGAGTGTAGGACTAGCGGCTAGCACAGATACGCAGTATTTT.

The rearrangement links TRBV27 to TRBJ2-1; the match to TRBD2 covers 14 bases. Germline V gives CDR1 MNHEY, CDR2 SMNVEV (reference sequence). V gave up 6 bases and J gave up 8 bases; unmatched junction bases: 9. The CDR3 is made up of 16 amino acids. Written as DNA, the CDR3 is TGTGCCAGCAGGGGACTAGCGGGGGCCATCGGGGATGAGCAGTTCTTC. Protein: CASRGLAGAIGDEQFF.

In its sample, this clone was seen once. The chain is built from TRBV7-2 and TRBJ1-6, with 8 positions matching TRBD1. This CDR3 comprises 14 residues. Germline CDR1 SGHTA, CDR2 FQGNSA. The V gene end was trimmed by 5 bases and the J gene end by 10 bases; junction bases not matched to a gene: 7. CDR3 DNA: TGTGCCAGCAGCCGGACAGGGACGAGCTCACCCCTCCACTTT. Amino acid sequence: CASSRTGTSSPLHF.

The V call is TRBV4-2, the J call TRBJ2-7; no reliable D call. V dropped 1 base and J dropped 0 bases, with 7 bases sitting between them. This CDR3 spans 14 amino acids. Germline assignment: CDR1 LGHNA and CDR2 YNFKEQ. This CDR3 reads CASSQAESSYEQYF. CDR3 nucleotide sequence: TGTGCCAGCAGCCAAGCCGAGAGCTCCTACGAGCAGTACTTC.

The chain has TRBV18 and TRBJ2-7; D is perhaps TRBD1 (6 bases). Germline V gives CDR1 KGHSH, CDR2 LQKENI. The CDR3 spans 19 residues. V was shortened by 3 bases and J by 2 bases, with 26 bases between the two germline ends. In DNA form, the CDR3 reads TGTGCCAGCTCACCCGACCTCCGCAGATCTGGGACAAGTACCTACGAGCAGTACTTC. Its translation is CASSPDLRRSGTSTYEQYF.

The J gene is TRBJ2-5, the V gene TRBV18; the D is unclear. V was cut by 1 base and J by 4 bases, with 10 bases left in between. The CDR3 sequence is 14 residues long. Germline loops: CDR1 KGHSH, CDR2 LQKENI. The CDR3 loop reads CASSPLELVETQYF. The DNA for the CDR3 is TGTGCCAGCTCACCACTGGAGCTCGTAGAGACCCAGTACTTC.

The chain carries TRBV5-4 and TRBJ2-2; TRBD1 matches at 10 bases. The CDR3 length is 15 residues. Unmatched junction bases numbered 7, after V lost 4 bases and J lost 7 bases. Germline V gene data show CDR1 as SGHNT and CDR2 as YYREEE (reference sequence). The CDR3 DNA is TGTGCCAGCAGCAACCGGGACAGGGGCAGCGGGGAGCTGTTTTTT. Translation gives CASSNRDRGSGELFF.

J is TRBJ2-1 and V is TRBV11-1; TRBD2 matches at 8 bases. Trimming cost V 5 bases and J 5 bases; bases outside gene matches: 2. The CDR3 runs to 13 residues. CDR1 is SGHAT, CDR2 FQDESV, per germline (reference sequence). CDR3 region: CASSLGLDNEQFF. Here the CDR3 DNA reads TGTGCCAGCAGCCTGGGACTAGACAATGAGCAGTTCTTC.

This sequence joins TRBV4-1 and TRBJ2-7, with 13 bases identical to TRBD2. This CDR3 has 15 amino acids. Losses at the gene ends were 3 bases for V and 3 bases for J; bases not matched to a gene: 2. Germline CDR1 and CDR2: MGHRA and YSYEKL. CDR3: CASSQGLAGYYEQYF. The CDR3 DNA sequence: TGCGCCAGCAGCCAGGGACTAGCGGGGTACTACGAGCAGTACTTC.

V and J are TRBV28 and TRBJ1-1; D perhaps matches TRBD1 (5 bases). The CDR3 has 13 amino acids. Trimming removed 11 bases at V and 4 bases at J, with 17 bases between. Germline V gives CDR1 MDHEN, CDR2 SYDVKM. CDR3 nucleotide sequence: TGTGCCTTGCGGGGGGGAGGTTCCACTGAAGCTTTCTTT. Its protein product is CALRGGGSTEAFF.

V usage is TRBV19 and J usage is TRBJ2-1; 9 bases line up with TRBD1. The CDR3 is made up of 13 amino acids. In germline, CDR1 is LNHDA, CDR2 SQIVND (reference sequence). The V segment lost 7 bases and the J segment 7 bases; nucleotides outside the gene matches: 5. CDR3 amino acids: CASTGTGRNEQFF. The DNA of the CDR3 is TGTGCCAGTACCGGGACAGGGAGAAATGAGCAGTTCTTC.